These 14 T cell receptor beta chains were sequenced from one sample in a study of T cell responses to AZD1222 COVID-19 vaccine. Sequencing used immunoSEQ multiplex PCR; TCRdb keeps in-frame clones, though not all of them. The data contain about 140,000 clones, 70% to 90% of them singletons. Sequenced here: peripheral blood, sampled on day 0 of AZD1222 vaccination. All receptors come from an adult in good health.

This clone has just one count. This chain uses TRBV4-3 with TRBJ2-7; no clear D gene. CDR1 and CDR2 (germline): LGHNA, YSLEER. V gave up 5 bases and J gave up 6 bases, with 11 bases separating them. This CDR3 contains 12 residues. The CDR3 protein is CASSTLYGEQYF. Written as DNA, the CDR3 is TGCGCCAGCAGCACCTTGTACGGCGAGCAGTACTTC.

The chain carries TRBV5-8 and TRBJ1-4; perhaps TRBD1 as D (5 bases). This CDR3 contains 15 residues. Germline V gene sequence: CDR1 SGHTS, CDR2 YDEGEE. Trimming shortened V by 5 bases and J by 7 bases, and 18 bases separated the two germline ends. CDR3 region: CASSPPGAGGEKLFF. The CDR3 DNA is TGTGCCAGCAGTCCCCCCGGGGCCGGAGGTGAAAAACTGTTTTTT. The full variable domain, rest sourced from reference TRBV5-8 and TRBJ1-4, is EAGVTQSPTHLIKTRGQQATLRCSPISGHTSVYWYQQALGLGLQFLLWYDEGEERNRGNFPPRFSGRQFPNYSSELNVNALELEDSALYLCASSPPGAGGEKLFFGSGTQLSVL.

The J gene is TRBJ2-7, the V gene TRBV29-1; the match to TRBD2 covers 9 bases. The CDR3 totals 12 residues. Germline V gene data show CDR1 as SQVTM and CDR2 as ANQGSEA. V lost 7 bases, J lost 3 bases, and 4 bases stayed unmatched. The CDR3 protein is CSASGTLYEQYF. The CDR3 DNA reads TGCAGCGCTAGCGGGACCCTCTACGAGCAGTACTTC.

The rearrangement links TRBV9 to TRBJ1-6; 7 positions match TRBD1. CDR3 size: 16 residues. V lost 2 bases to trimming and J lost 5 bases; unmatched junction nucleotides: 7. Germline V gene data show CDR1 as SGDLS and CDR2 as YYNGEE. CDR3 sequence (DNA): TGTGCCAGCAGCGTTACGGGACAGCGGAATAATTCACCCCTCCACTTT. It specifies CASSVTGQRNNSPLHF.

A few counts support this clone. This chain connects TRBV5-6 to TRBJ2-2; the D gene is possibly TRBD2 (5 bases). The CDR3 covers 15 residues. CDR1 and CDR2 from the germline V gene are SGHDT and YYEEEE. The ends were cut back, 4 bases at V and 4 bases at J, with 14 bases in the middle. Here the CDR3 reads CASSRGKASTGELFF. DNA for the CDR3: TGTGCCAGCAGCCGAGGGAAGGCGAGCACCGGGGAGCTGTTTTTT.

The chain carries TRBV4-2 and TRBJ1-4; no definite D call. Germline V CDR1 and CDR2: LGHNA, YNFKEQ. The CDR3 loop spans 14 amino acids. V lost 3 bases, J lost 5 bases, and 10 bases lay in between. CDR3 nucleotide sequence: TGTGCCAGCAGCCAGTTGCTGGGGAATGAAAAACTGTTTTTT. Amino acids: CASSQLLGNEKLFF.

The chain carries TRBV19 and TRBJ1-3; no clear D gene. Germline-derived CDR1 and CDR2 are LNHDA and SQIVND (reference sequence). The CDR3 runs 13 residues. V lost 3 bases and J lost 1, with 4 bases in between. The CDR3 spells CASSIRSGNTIYF. The DNA for the CDR3 is TGTGCCAGTAGTATCAGATCTGGAAACACCATATATTTT. Complete variable domain (other parts from reference TRBV19 and TRBJ1-3): DGGITQSPKYLFRKEGQNVTLSCEQNLNHDAMYWYRQDPGQGLRLIYYSQIVNDFQKGDIAEGYSVSREKKESFPLTVTSAQKNPTAFYLCASSIRSGNTIYFGEGSWLTVV.

The chain couples TRBV27 to TRBJ2-7; TRBD1 agrees at 7 bases. With V trimmed by 5 bases and J by 2 bases, 9 bases remained unmatched. Looked up from germline, CDR1 is MNHEY and CDR2 is SMNVEV (reference sequence). The CDR3 spans 15 residues. The CDR3 region has the DNA TGTGCCAGCAGTGGATACTGGGACAGTCCCTACGAGCAGTACTTC. Residues: CASSGYWDSPYEQYF.

The chain has TRBV12-5 and TRBJ2-5, with D unclear. V lost 7 bases and J 0 bases, leaving 9 bases between the germline ends. The CDR3 contains 13 residues. Per germline, CDR1 LGHNT and CDR2 FRNRAP. The CDR3 loop reads CASAPTDQETQYF. For the CDR3, the DNA is TGTGCTAGTGCCCCAACGGACCAAGAGACCCAGTACTTC.

The gene calls are TRBV30 and TRBJ1-3; D not resolved. V dropped 8 bases and J dropped 0 bases, with 11 bases sitting between them. Germline V gene sequence: CDR1 GTSNPN, CDR2 SVGIG (reference sequence). The CDR3 runs to 13 residues. The CDR3 coding sequence is TGTGCCCAAGACGGAAGCTCTGGAAACACCATATATTTT. Amino acids: CAQDGSSGNTIYF.

The gene calls are TRBV14 and TRBJ1-4; maybe TRBD1 (6 bases). The CDR3 is 15 residues long. Trimming cost V 4 bases and J 7 bases, with 16 bases left between them. Germline V gene sequence: CDR1 SGHDN, CDR2 FVKESK. CDR3 bases: TGTGCCAGCAGCCGCAACAGGGCTCTAGGTGAAAAACTGTTTTTT. Its protein product is CASSRNRALGEKLFF.

This chain connects TRBV6-5 to TRBJ1-6, with unresolved D. The CDR3 length is 12 residues. Germline V gives CDR1 MNHEY, CDR2 SVGAGI. V dropped 6 bases and J dropped 9 bases, with 9 bases sitting between them. CDR3 residues: CASRWERSPLHF. Here the CDR3 DNA reads TGTGCCAGCAGGTGGGAGCGTTCACCCCTCCACTTT.

V is TRBV30 and J is TRBJ1-1; no clear D gene. CDR3 length: 14 amino acids. Germline values: CDR1 GTSNPN, CDR2 SVGIG (reference sequence). Trimming removed 2 bases from V and 1 base from J, with 11 bases in between. The CDR3 sequence: CAWSRESANTEAFF. CDR3 bases: TGTGCCTGGAGTAGGGAGAGCGCGAACACTGAAGCTTTCTTT.

This clone came up a few times. One end of the junction does not line up with germline, which may come from a read error. V and J are TRBV25-1 and TRBJ1-4; 10 positions agree with TRBD1. Germline loops: CDR1 MGHDK, CDR2 SYGVNS. This CDR3 contains 14 residues. CDR3 bases: TGTGCCACCAGTTTAAGGGGACAGGGGGAAAAACTGTTTTTT. This sequence encodes CATSLRGQGEKLFF.